This T cell receptor beta chain was sequenced for a study of T cells in Graves' hyperthyroidism and ophthalmopathy. This clonotype has a handful of counts. Its antigen is unidentified. Ophthalmopathy cases met thresholds of Clinical Activity Score at least 3, NOSPECS grade at least 4 and duration under 3 months. Lactation, pregnancy, other autoimmune disease or uncontrolled infection excluded patients. Each diagnosis was grounded in clinical symptoms, serum thyroxine and TRAb, thyroid ultrasound, and orbital computed tomography. It was RNA transcripts that yielded the amplified TCR beta CDR3 regions. The TCR CDR3 first-round RT-PCR relied on the HTBI primer set. TCRdb ran MiXCR on the multiplex PCR reads and lists one entry per CDR3 protein. Here the sample spans approximately 620,000 distinct CDR3 sequences, about 16% being singletons. The CDR3 is made up of 16 amino acids. The germline CDR1 and CDR2 sequences are SGHNT and YYREEE (reference sequence). V trimming: 4 bases; J trimming: 2 bases; junction bases outside the gene matches: 10.

Study results and caveats: A model using 13 V-J features told ophthalmopathy apart from stable hyperthyroidism.

The clonotype originates from a woman in her forties with Graves' ophthalmopathy. The chain has TRBV5-4 and TRBJ2-3; TRBD2 aligns across 7 bases. Sequenced: blood. CDR3 coding DNA: TGTGCCAGCAGCCGCGGCGGGACTACAGTCACAGATACGCAGTATTTT. Residues: CASSRGGTTVTDTQYF.